Sequencing of this T cell receptor beta chain was carried out in a study of immune heterogeneity within non-small cell lung tumors. Study-level information: There were a handful of squamous cell carcinomas, roughly 10 non-squamous carcinomas and 1 tumor not otherwise specified.

For the TCR beta CDR3, multiplex PCR with 32 V and 13 J primers performed the amplification. Each CDR3 protein gets one entry after TCRdb re-called the multiplex PCR reads with MiXCR. The sample consists of 9,000 to 13,000 distinct CDR3 sequences, roughly 29% of them appearing once. Template came from bulk tumor genomic DNA, at around 600 ng per sample. Several biopsies per primary tumor were taken during surgery, spaced as far apart as possible. Patients had untreated, newly diagnosed non-small cell lung cancer and underwent curative surgery. Newly diagnosed non-small cell lung cancer patients undergoing curative-intent surgery served as donors. This clonotype was detected many times. The CDR3 is 16 amino acids. The germline gives CDR1 MNHNS, CDR2 SASEGT. Trimming removed 3 bases from V and 0 bases from J, with 12 bases in between.

The sequence was obtained from a man aged 50-60 years with non-small cell lung cancer. The sample taken for sequencing was lung tumor tissue. The rearrangement uses TRBV6-1 and TRBJ2-4; D not resolved. CDR3 protein: CASSDSSSLAKNIQYF. The DNA for the CDR3 is TGTGCCAGCAGTGATAGCAGCAGTCTAGCCAAAAACATTCAGTACTTC.